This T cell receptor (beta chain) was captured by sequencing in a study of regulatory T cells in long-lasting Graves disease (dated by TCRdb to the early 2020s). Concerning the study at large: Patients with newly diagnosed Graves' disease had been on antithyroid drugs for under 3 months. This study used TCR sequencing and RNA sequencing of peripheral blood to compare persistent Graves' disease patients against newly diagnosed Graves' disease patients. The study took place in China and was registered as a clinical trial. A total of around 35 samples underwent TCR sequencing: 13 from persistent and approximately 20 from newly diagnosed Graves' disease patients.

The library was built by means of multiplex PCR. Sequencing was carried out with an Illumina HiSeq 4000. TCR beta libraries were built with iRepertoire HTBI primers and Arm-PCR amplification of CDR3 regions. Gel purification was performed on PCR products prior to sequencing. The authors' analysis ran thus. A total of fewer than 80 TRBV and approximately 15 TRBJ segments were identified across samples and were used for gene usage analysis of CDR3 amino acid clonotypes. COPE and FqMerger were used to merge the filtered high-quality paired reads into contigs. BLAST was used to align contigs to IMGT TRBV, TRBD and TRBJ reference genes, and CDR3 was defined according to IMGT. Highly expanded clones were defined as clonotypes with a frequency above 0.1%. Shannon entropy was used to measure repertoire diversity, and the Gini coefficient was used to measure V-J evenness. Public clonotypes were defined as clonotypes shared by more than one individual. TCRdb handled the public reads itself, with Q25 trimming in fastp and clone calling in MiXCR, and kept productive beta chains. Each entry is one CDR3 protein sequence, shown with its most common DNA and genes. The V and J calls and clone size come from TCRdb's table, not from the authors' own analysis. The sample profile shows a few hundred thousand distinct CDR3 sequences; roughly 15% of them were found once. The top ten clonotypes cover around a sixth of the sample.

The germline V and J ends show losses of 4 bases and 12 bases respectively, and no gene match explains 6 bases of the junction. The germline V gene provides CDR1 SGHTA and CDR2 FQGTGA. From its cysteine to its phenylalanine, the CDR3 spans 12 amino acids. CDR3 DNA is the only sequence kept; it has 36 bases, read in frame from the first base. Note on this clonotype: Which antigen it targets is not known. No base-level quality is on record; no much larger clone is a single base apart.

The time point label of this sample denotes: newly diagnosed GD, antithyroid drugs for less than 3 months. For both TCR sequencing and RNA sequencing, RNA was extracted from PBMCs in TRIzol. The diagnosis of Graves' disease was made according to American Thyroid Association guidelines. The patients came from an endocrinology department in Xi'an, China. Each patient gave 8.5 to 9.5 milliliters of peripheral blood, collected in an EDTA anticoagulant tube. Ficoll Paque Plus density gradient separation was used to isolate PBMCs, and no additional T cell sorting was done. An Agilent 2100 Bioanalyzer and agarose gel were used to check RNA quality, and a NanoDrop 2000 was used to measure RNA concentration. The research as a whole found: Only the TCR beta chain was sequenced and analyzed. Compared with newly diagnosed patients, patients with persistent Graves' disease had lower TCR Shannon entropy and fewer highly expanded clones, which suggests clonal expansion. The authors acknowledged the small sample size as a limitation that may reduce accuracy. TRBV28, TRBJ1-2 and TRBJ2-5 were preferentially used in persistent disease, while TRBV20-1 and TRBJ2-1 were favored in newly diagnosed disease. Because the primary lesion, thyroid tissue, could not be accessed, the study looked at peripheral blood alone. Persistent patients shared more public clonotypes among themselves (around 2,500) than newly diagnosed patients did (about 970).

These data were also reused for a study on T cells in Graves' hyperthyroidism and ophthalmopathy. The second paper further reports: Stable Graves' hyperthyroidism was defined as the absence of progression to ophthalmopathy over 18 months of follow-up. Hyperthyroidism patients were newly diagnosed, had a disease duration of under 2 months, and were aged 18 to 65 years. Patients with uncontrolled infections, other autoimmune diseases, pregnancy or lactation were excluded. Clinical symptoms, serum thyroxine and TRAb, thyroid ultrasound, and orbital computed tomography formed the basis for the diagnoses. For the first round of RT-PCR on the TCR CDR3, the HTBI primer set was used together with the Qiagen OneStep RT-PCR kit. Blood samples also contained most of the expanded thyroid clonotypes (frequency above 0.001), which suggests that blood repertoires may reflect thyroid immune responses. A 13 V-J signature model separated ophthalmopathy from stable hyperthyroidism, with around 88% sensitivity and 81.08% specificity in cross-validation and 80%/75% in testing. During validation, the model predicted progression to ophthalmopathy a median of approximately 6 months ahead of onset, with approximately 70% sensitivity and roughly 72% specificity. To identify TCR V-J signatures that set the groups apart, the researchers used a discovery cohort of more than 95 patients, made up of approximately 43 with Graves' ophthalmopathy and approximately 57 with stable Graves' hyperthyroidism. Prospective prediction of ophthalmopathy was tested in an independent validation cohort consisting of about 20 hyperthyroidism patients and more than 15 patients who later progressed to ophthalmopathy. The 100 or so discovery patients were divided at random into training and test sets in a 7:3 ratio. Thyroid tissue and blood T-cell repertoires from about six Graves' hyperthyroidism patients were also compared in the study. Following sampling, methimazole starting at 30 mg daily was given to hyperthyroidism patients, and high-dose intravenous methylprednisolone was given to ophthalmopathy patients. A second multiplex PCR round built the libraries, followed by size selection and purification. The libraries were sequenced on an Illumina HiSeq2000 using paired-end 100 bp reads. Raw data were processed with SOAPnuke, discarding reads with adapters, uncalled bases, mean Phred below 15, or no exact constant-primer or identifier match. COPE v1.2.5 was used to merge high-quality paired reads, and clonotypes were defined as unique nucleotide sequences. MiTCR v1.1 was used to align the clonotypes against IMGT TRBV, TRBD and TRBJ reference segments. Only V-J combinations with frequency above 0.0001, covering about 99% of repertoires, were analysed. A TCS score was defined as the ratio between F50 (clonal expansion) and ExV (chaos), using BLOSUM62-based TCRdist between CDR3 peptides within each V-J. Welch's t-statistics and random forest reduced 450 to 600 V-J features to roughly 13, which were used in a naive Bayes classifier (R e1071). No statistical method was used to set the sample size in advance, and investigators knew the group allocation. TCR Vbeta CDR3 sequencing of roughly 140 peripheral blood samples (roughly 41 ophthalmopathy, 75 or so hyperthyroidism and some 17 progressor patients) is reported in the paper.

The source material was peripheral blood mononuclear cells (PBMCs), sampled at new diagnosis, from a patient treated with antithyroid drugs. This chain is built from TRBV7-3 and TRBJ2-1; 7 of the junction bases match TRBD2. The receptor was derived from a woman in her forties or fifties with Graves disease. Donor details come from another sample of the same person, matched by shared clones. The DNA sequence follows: TGTGCCAGCAGCTCCGGCGGGAGTCGGCAGTTCTTC. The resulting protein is CASSSGGSRQFF.